These 21 T cell receptor beta chains came from one sample sequenced in a study of blood T cells in healthy people across ages. Sample-barcoded 5' priming and a J-beta primer mix drove a second PCR of about 7 to 11 cycles. TCRdb called the 5' RACE reads again in MiXCR, with one record for every CDR3 protein. The sample contains about 1 million distinct CDR3 sequences, approximately 26% of which appear only once. These data were also filed under a second study, of T cells of mothers and their children.

The sequenced material came from blood. Receptors originate from a girl under 10 years old in good health.

The V call is TRBV10-3, the J call TRBJ2-1, with D maybe TRBD2 (5 bases). The germline CDR1 and CDR2 sequences are ENHRY and SYGVKD. The length of the CDR3 is 13 residues. Trimming pared 8 bases from V and 5 bases from J, leaving 13 bases between. The CDR3 DNA follows: TGTGCCATCGGAAATAGCGAACACAATGAGCAGTTCTTC. As protein: CAIGNSEHNEQFF.

The chain uses TRBV5-1 and TRBJ2-5; maybe TRBD1 (6 bases). Trimming pared 0 bases from V and 5 bases from J, leaving 17 bases between. The germline gives CDR1 SGHRS, CDR2 YFSETQ. The CDR3 runs to 16 residues. The CDR3 spells CASSLVSDSSTETQYF. The CDR3 DNA reads as TGCGCCAGCAGCTTGGTTTCGGACAGCTCAACGGAGACCCAGTACTTC.

J is TRBJ2-5 and V is TRBV20-1, with 9 nucleotides matching TRBD2. The assigned J gene may be wrong: the sequence end matches TRBJ2-1 better. This CDR3 has 14 residues. Germline CDR1 and CDR2: DFQATT and SNEGSKA (reference sequence). The CDR3 reads CSAREIAGDYEQFF. CDR3 coding DNA: TGCAGTGCTAGAGAAATAGCGGGGGATTATGAGCAGTTCTTC.

This chain connects TRBV24-1 to TRBJ2-2; 8 bases are a match to TRBD2. There are 15 residues in the CDR3. The V and J ends lost 5 bases and 3 bases, in that order; junction bases with no gene match: 4. Germline V gene lookup returns CDR1 KGHDR and CDR2 SFDVKD. The CDR3 is CATSVSGAYTGELFF. The CDR3 DNA is TGTGCCACCAGTGTTAGCGGGGCGTACACCGGGGAGCTGTTTTTT.

DNA for the CDR3: TGCAGTGCTGGCACGGGGACATCATATGGCTACACCTTC. Translated: CSAGTGTSYGYTF. The chain links TRBV20-1 to TRBJ1-2, with D perhaps matching TRBD1 (6 bases). The CDR3 sequence is 13 residues long. V shed 5 bases and J shed 5 bases, with 15 bases lying between them. The germline gives CDR1 DFQATT, CDR2 SNEGSKA (reference sequence).

In this sample, this clonotype turned up a few times. The chain carries TRBV6-6 and TRBJ1-1; 11 bases map to TRBD1. In germline, CDR1 is MNHNY, CDR2 SVGAGI (reference sequence). The CDR3 contains 13 residues. V was clipped by 7 bases and J by 11 bases; unmatched bases: 9. CDR3 nucleotide sequence: TGTGCCAGCATTCCCGGACAGGGGGCAAGGGCTTTCTTT. Translating it yields CASIPGQGARAFF.

The rearrangement links TRBV14 to TRBJ1-3; TRBD1 might be the D (6 bases). Trimming shortened V by 1 base and J by 4 bases, and 8 bases separated the two germline ends. CDR3 length equals 14 residues. Germline V lookup: CDR1 SGHDN, CDR2 FVKESK. The CDR3 protein is CASSQAGAGNTIYF. DNA of the CDR3: TGTGCCAGCAGCCAAGCAGGGGCCGGAAACACCATATATTTT.

This clonotype was found a few times. V usage is TRBV6-1 and J usage is TRBJ2-5; D is possibly TRBD1 (6 bases). TRBJ2-7 explains the end of the DNA better; the J call may be wrong. Germline V gene lookup returns CDR1 MNHNS and CDR2 SASEGT. The CDR3 covers 13 residues. The DNA for the CDR3 is TGTGCCAGCAGGAGGACAGCAAACTACGAGCAGTACTTC. Translated, it gives CASRRTANYEQYF.

This sequence joins TRBV4-2 and TRBJ2-7, with TRBD2 identical over 11 bases. The CDR3 loop spans 17 amino acids. Per the germline V gene, CDR1 is LGHNA and CDR2 is YNFKEQ. Trimming removed 1 base from V and 0 bases from J; junction bases left unmatched: 5. The CDR3 loop reads CASSQAQTSGNSYEQYF. In nucleotides, the CDR3 is TGTGCCAGCAGCCAAGCACAGACTAGCGGGAACTCCTACGAGCAGTACTTC.

The V and J genes are TRBV21-1 and TRBJ2-2; TRBD2 is the table's D call and was not checked against the DNA. TRBV21-1 is annotated as a pseudogene. The CDR3 is 18 amino acids. CDR3 coding DNA: TGTGCCAGCAGCAAAGATCCCCGCCTCCCGACGAACACCGGGGAGCTGTTTTTT. It yields the protein CASSKDPRLPTNTGELFF.

There are a few counts of this clonotype. This chain uses TRBV7-6 with TRBJ1-2; D gene unclear. V was pared by 5 bases and J by 4 bases, with 11 bases between. Per germline, CDR1 SGHVS and CDR2 FNYEAQ. This CDR3 contains 13 residues. For the CDR3, the DNA is TGTGCCAGCAGCATGGACTGGGGCTATGGCTACACCTTC. Protein product: CASSMDWGYGYTF. The variable domain in full, completed from reference TRBV7-6 and TRBJ1-2, reads GAGVSQSPRYKVTKRGQDVALRCDPISGHVSLYWYRQALGQGPEFLTYFNYEAQQDKSGLPNDRFSAERPEGSISTLTIQRTEQRDSAMYRCASSMDWGYGYTFGSGTRLTVV.

There are a few counts of this clonotype. The chain is built from TRBV20-1 and TRBJ2-1, with D perhaps given as TRBD1 or TRBD2 (5 bases each). V lost 6 bases and J 7 bases, leaving 22 bases between the germline ends. This CDR3 is built from 15 residues. Germline loops: CDR1 DFQATT, CDR2 SNEGSKA (reference sequence). CDR3 nucleotides: TGCAGTGCCCGCGTGGGCGTTAGTGAGGGGAATGAGCAGTTCTTC. This codes for CSARVGVSEGNEQFF.

The V call is TRBV29-1, the J call TRBJ2-7; TRBD2 matches 8 bases. V trimming: 3 bases; J trimming: 5 bases; junction bases outside the gene matches: 6. The germline V gene has CDR1 SQVTM and CDR2 ANQGSEA. The CDR3 is 13 residues long. CDR3 DNA: TGCAGCGTTGAGATTGCGGGGGGTCACGAGCAGTACTTC. Translated, it gives CSVEIAGGHEQYF.

V and J are TRBV7-8 and TRBJ1-2; D not resolved. The germline V gene has CDR1 SGHVS and CDR2 FQNEAQ. Trimming pared 1 base from V and 4 bases from J, leaving 10 bases between. The CDR3 length is 14 residues. The DNA for the CDR3 is TGTGCCAGCAGCTTAGGCCCACAAGGCTATGGCTACACCTTC. It is translated as CASSLGPQGYGYTF.

The V and J genes are TRBV20-1 and TRBJ2-5; D is perhaps TRBD1 (5 bases). CDR3 size: 14 residues. Trimming took 0 bases from V and 4 from J, leaving 12 bases between them. The germline V gene encodes CDR1 DFQATT and CDR2 SNEGSKA (reference sequence). CDR3 nucleotide sequence: TGCAGTGCTAGAGAGGACCCTGGGGCAGAGACCCAGTACTTC. It yields the protein CSAREDPGAETQYF.

The chain carries TRBV29-1 and TRBJ2-5, with D possibly matching TRBD1 (6 bases). The CDR3 extends over 13 amino acids. V was shortened by 3 bases and J by 3 bases, with 11 bases between the two germline ends. The germline V gene encodes CDR1 SQVTM and CDR2 ANQGSEA. This chain's CDR3 is CSVDLQGEETQYF. The CDR3 region has the DNA TGCAGCGTTGACCTACAGGGAGAAGAGACCCAGTACTTC.

This clonotype was detected many times. The V call is TRBV27, the J call TRBJ2-4; perhaps TRBD1 as D (6 bases). Deletions cut 5 bases from V and 3 bases from J, with 14 bases between. The CDR3 consists of 15 residues. Per germline, CDR1 MNHEY and CDR2 SMNVEV (reference sequence). CDR3 region: CASSKLLDSKNIQYF. CDR3 sequence (DNA): TGTGCCAGCAGTAAACTCCTGGACAGCAAAAACATTCAGTACTTC.

This clonotype turned up a few times. This sequence joins TRBV7-9 and TRBJ2-7; no firm D call. The end of the DNA fits TRBJ2-1 better, so the J call may be wrong. The CDR3 has 15 amino acids. Germline CDR1 SEHNR, CDR2 FQNEAQ (reference sequence). CDR3 nucleotides: TGTGCCAGCAGCTTATCAGGACGGACGCACAATGAGCAGTTCTTC. Its protein product is CASSLSGRTHNEQFF.

The V and J genes are TRBV5-1 and TRBJ2-3; TRBD2 matches 8 bases. This CDR3 has 15 amino acids. J lost 2 bases, V lost 8 bases, and 10 bases had no gene match. Germline values: CDR1 SGHRS, CDR2 YFSETQ. DNA of the CDR3: TGCGCCAGAATAGTTAGCGGGGAAAACACAGATACGCAGTATTTT. Residues: CARIVSGENTDTQYF.

The rearrangement uses TRBV2 and TRBJ2-5; TRBD1 matches 9 bases. Unmatched junction bases numbered 10, after V lost 2 bases and J lost 6 bases. The CDR3 is 16 residues long. Germline CDR1 SNHLY, CDR2 FYNNEI. The CDR3 sequence: CASSENIRTGEKTQYF. CDR3 DNA sequence: TGTGCCAGCAGTGAAAATATACGGACAGGGGAGAAGACCCAGTACTTC.

The genes are TRBV12-3 or TRBV12-4 and TRBJ2-1; 7 nucleotides line up with TRBD2. The J segment lost 10 bases and the V segment lost 5 bases, leaving 5 bases of the junction unmatched. The CDR3 is 12 amino acids. The CDR3 sequence: CASSHGLGEQFF. As DNA, the CDR3 is TGTGCCAGCAGTCATGGACTAGGCGAGCAGTTCTTC.